This T cell receptor (beta chain) was sequenced for a study of blood T cell repertoires in COVID-19. Background on the study: PBMCs, B-cell-depleted T cells, or T cells were the source of the cDNA or gDNA that made up the material.

This CDR3 is 15 amino acids long. V dropped 5 bases and J dropped 6 bases, with 17 bases sitting between them. Germline lookup yields CDR1 LNHDA and CDR2 SQIVND (reference sequence). How the authors handled the data: Estimation of nucleated cell counts was performed using reference gene primer amplification. This table comes from immunoSEQ multiplex PCR, and its TCRdb copy is limited to in-frame clones, with some not included. V and J calls plus clone size are reproduced from that table; the DNA served to infer D and trimming. The sample has approximately 190,000 clones, about 88% seen once. The sequencing input was peripheral blood. The chain carries TRBV19 and TRBJ2-1; TRBD1 might be the D (6 bases). This TCR came from a woman aged 40 to 50 who had recovered from COVID-19. The CDR3 loop is CASSPTGSRRNEQFF. The CDR3 nucleotides are TGTGCCAGTAGTCCTACAGGGAGTCGGCGCAATGAGCAGTTCTTC.